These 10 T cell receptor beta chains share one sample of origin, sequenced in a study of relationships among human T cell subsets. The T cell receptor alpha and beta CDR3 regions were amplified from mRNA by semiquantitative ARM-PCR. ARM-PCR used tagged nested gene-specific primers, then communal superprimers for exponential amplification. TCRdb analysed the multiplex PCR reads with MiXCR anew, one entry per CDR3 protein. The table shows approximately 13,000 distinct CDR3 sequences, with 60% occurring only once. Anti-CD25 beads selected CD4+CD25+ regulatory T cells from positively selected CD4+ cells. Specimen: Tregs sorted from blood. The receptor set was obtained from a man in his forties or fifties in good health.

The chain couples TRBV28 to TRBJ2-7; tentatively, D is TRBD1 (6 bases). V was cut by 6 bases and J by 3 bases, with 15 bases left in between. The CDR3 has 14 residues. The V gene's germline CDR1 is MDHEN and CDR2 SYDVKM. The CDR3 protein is CASRPQGRLYEQYF. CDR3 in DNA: TGTGCCAGCAGACCCCAGGGGAGACTCTACGAGCAGTACTTC.

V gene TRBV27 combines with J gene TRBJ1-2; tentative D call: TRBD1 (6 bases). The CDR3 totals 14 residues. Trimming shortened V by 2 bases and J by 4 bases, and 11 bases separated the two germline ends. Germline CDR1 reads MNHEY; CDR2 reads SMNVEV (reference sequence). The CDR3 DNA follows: TGTGCCAGCAGTTTAGGGGGCTTCGGCTATGGCTACACCTTC. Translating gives CASSLGGFGYGYTF.

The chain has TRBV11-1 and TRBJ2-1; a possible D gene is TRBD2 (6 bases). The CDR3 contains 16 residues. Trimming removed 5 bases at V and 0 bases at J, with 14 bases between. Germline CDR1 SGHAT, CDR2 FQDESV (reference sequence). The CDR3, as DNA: TGTGCCAGCAGCCCCGGGGACTCGAGCTCCTACAATGAGCAGTTCTTC. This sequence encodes CASSPGDSSSYNEQFF.

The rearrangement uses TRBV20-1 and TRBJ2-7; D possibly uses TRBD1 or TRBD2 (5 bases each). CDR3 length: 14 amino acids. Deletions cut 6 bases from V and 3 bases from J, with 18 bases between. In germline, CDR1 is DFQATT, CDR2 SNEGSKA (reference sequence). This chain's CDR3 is CSASGGPPRYEQYF. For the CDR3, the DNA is TGCAGTGCCAGTGGGGGACCTCCCCGCTACGAGCAGTACTTC.

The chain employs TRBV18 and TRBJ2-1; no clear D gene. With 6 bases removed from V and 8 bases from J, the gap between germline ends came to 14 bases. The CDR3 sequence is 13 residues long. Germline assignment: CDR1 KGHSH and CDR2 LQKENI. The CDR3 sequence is CASSPGWVDEQFF. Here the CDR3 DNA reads TGTGCCAGCTCCCCCGGGTGGGTCGATGAGCAGTTCTTC.

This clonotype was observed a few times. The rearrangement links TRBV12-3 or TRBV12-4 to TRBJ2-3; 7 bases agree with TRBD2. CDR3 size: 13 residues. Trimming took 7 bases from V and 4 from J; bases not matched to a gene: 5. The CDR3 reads CASTPGGSDTQYF. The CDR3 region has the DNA TGTGCCAGCACCCCGGGGGGTTCAGATACGCAGTATTTT.

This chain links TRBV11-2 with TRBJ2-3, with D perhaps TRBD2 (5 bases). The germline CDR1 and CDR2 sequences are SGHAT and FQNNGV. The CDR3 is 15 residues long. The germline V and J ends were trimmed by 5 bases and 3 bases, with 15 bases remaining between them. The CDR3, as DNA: TGTGCCAGCAGCCTAAGTGGCGGAGGAACAGATACGCAGTATTTT. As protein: CASSLSGGGTDTQYF.

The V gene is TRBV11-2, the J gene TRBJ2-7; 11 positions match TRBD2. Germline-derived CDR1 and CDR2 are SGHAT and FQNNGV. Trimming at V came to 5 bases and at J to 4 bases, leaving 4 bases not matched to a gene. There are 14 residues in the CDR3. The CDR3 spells CASSRASGGYEQYF. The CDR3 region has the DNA TGTGCCAGCAGCAGGGCTAGCGGGGGGTACGAGCAGTACTTC.

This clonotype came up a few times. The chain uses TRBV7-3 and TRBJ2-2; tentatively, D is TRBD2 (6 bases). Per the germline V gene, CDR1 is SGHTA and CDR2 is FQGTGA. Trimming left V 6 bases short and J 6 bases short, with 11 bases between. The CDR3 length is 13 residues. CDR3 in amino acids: CASRPEGPGELFF. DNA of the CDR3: TGTGCCAGCAGGCCGGAGGGCCCCGGGGAGCTGTTTTTT.

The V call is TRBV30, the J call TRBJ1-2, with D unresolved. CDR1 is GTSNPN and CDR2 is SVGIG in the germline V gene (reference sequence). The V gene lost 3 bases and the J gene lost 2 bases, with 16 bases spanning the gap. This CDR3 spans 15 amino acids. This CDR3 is CAWRRAPGTNYGYTF. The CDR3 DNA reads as TGTGCCTGGAGACGGGCCCCAGGAACGAACTATGGCTACACCTTC. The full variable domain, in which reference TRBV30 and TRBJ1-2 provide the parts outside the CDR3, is SQTIHQWPATLVQPVGSPLSLECTVEGTSNPNLYWYRQAAGRGLQLLFYSVGIGQISSEVPQNLSASRPQDRQFILSSKKLLLSDSGFYLCAWRRAPGTNYGYTFGSGTRLTVV.